The 20 T cell receptor beta chains presented below share a single source sample, sequenced in a study of blood T cell repertoires in COVID-19. Profiling relied on immunoSEQ multiplex PCR, and the TCRdb table lists in-frame clones only, not all of them. Of about 140,000 clones in the sample, approximately 88% are singletons; the top ten hold around 5%. Sequencing input: PBMCs or T cells enriched from blood (not recorded which). The receptors originated from a man aged 65-85 years who had been exposed to COVID-19.

This clone was counted once. J is TRBJ1-3 and V is TRBV5-3, with D unresolved. TRBV5-3 is noted as an ORF with a role that remains uncertain. The CDR3 loop spans 8 amino acids. The germline V and J ends were trimmed by 5 bases and 13 bases, with 4 bases remaining between them. The CDR3 spells CARSHIYF. CDR3 bases: TGTGCCAGAAGTCATATATATTTT.

This chain connects TRBV7-8 to TRBJ2-3; D ambiguous. The germline V gene encodes CDR1 SGHVS and CDR2 FQNEAQ. CDR3 length: 15 residues. V was cut by 5 bases and J by 5 bases, with 17 bases left in between. CDR3 residues: CASSPPRPYQDTQYF. In DNA form, the CDR3 reads TGTGCCAGCAGCCCCCCCCGCCCCTATCAAGATACGCAGTATTTT.

The J gene is TRBJ2-7, the V gene TRBV28; D is unclear. The V end lost 6 bases, the J end lost 6 bases, and 12 bases lay between the germline ends. The germline CDR1 and CDR2 sequences are MDHEN and SYDVKM. This CDR3 contains 12 residues. The CDR3, as DNA: TGTGCCAGCAGCTCCTATGGGCGCGAGCAGTACTTC. As protein: CASSSYGREQYF. Filled out from reference TRBV28 and TRBJ2-7, the complete variable domain reads DVKVTQSSRYLVKRTGEKVFLECVQDMDHENMFWYRQDPGLGLRLIYFSYDVKMKEKGDIPEGYSVSREKKERFSLILESASTNQTSMYLCASSSYGREQYFGPGTRLTVT.

The gene calls are TRBV12-3 or TRBV12-4 and TRBJ1-1; D gene uncertain. The CDR3 consists of 13 residues. V lost 3 bases to trimming and J lost 1 base, with 6 bases between them. The CDR3 DNA reads TGTGCCAGCAGTTTTACTGCGAACACTGAAGCTTTCTTT. Amino acid sequence: CASSFTANTEAFF.

The genes are TRBV6-6 and TRBJ2-7; D may be TRBD2 (5 bases). Germline V gene data show CDR1 as MNHNY and CDR2 as SVGAGI (reference sequence). Trimming removed 8 bases at V and 3 bases at J, with 17 bases between. CDR3 length: 14 residues. The CDR3 here is CASQATSLGYEQYF. CDR3 DNA sequence: TGTGCCAGCCAAGCTACTAGTTTAGGCTACGAGCAGTACTTC.

The rearrangement links TRBV3-1 (or the pseudogene TRBV3-2) to TRBJ1-2, with 7 bases matching TRBD1. This CDR3 is 16 amino acids long. V lost 0 bases and J lost 8; bases outside the gene matches: 12. The germline CDR1 and CDR2 sequences are LGHDT and YNNKEL (reference sequence). CDR3 residues: CASSQDPGRGSGGYTF. The CDR3 DNA sequence: TGTGCCAGCAGCCAAGATCCCGGCAGGGGGTCGGGGGGCTACACCTTC.

V is TRBV15 and J is TRBJ2-7, with D perhaps matching TRBD1 (5 bases). Trimming shortened V by 5 bases and J by 5 bases, and 25 bases separated the two germline ends. The germline CDR1 and CDR2 sequences are LNHNV and YYDKDF (reference sequence). The CDR3 runs to 17 residues. The CDR3 nucleotides are TGTGCCACCAGCCTGGAGTCTTCGACAGATTATACGGACGAGCAGTACTTC. It codes for CATSLESSTDYTDEQYF.

The chain carries TRBV19 and TRBJ1-5, with a possible D match to TRBD1 (5 bases). This CDR3 has 16 amino acids. Germline-derived CDR1 and CDR2 are LNHDA and SQIVND (reference sequence). V was clipped by 7 bases and J by 2 bases, with 18 bases between them. CDR3 region: CASNPQGIRGNQPQHF. The DNA of the CDR3 is TGTGCCAGTAATCCTCAGGGTATTAGAGGCAATCAGCCCCAGCATTTT.

The rearrangement links TRBV2 to TRBJ1-5; no definite D call. This CDR3 has 13 residues. Trimming cost V 4 bases and J 3 bases, with 7 bases left between them. The V gene's germline CDR1 is SNHLY and CDR2 FYNNEI. The CDR3 sequence: CASSGGFNQPQHF. As DNA, the CDR3 is TGTGCCAGCAGTGGAGGGTTCAATCAGCCCCAGCATTTT.

The count of this clone is one. The chain employs TRBV5-1 and TRBJ2-1; 10 bases agree with TRBD2. Germline V gene lookup returns CDR1 SGHRS and CDR2 YFSETQ. This CDR3 contains 15 residues. With 4 bases clipped from V and 9 bases from J, the junction kept 10 bases outside the gene matches. The CDR3 nucleotides are TGCGCCAGCAGCCCCTCTAGCGGGAGTGTGGGTGAGCAGTTCTTC. Its protein product is CASSPSSGSVGEQFF.

The chain couples TRBV28 to TRBJ1-2; 8 bases line up with TRBD1. Losses at the gene ends were 2 bases for V and 8 bases for J; bases not matched to a gene: 7. Germline V gives CDR1 MDHEN, CDR2 SYDVKM. The CDR3 sequence is 14 residues long. The CDR3 coding sequence is TGTGCCAGCAGTTTAGCAGGGGGCACGCGCGGCTACACCTTC. Translating it yields CASSLAGGTRGYTF.

The V call is TRBV10-3, the J call TRBJ2-7; possibly TRBD2 for D (6 bases). Germline CDR1 ENHRY, CDR2 SYGVKD. Trimming removed 10 bases at V and 7 bases at J, with 20 bases between. The CDR3 is made up of 13 amino acids. The CDR3 spells CATAGTPVEEQYF. CDR3 nucleotide sequence: TGTGCCACAGCCGGGACTCCAGTTGAGGAGCAGTACTTC.

This chain uses TRBV5-6 with TRBJ2-1; the match to TRBD1 covers 8 bases. V gave up 3 bases and J gave up 3 bases; unmatched junction bases: 5. The CDR3 is 15 amino acids. Germline CDR1 and CDR2: SGHDT and YYEEEE. CDR3 bases: TGTGCCAGCAGCTACGGGACAGGAGGCTACAATGAGCAGTTCTTC. This gives the protein CASSYGTGGYNEQFF.

The chain employs TRBV4-3 and TRBJ1-5; D is uncertain. In germline, CDR1 is LGHNA, CDR2 YSLEER. This CDR3 has 16 residues. Trimming shortened V by 1 base and J by 1 base, and 11 bases separated the two germline ends. In DNA, the CDR3 is TGCGCCAGCAGCCAAGTAGCAGGAGGGAGCAATCAGCCCCAGCATTTT. Its protein product is CASSQVAGGSNQPQHF.

The chain employs TRBV6-5 and TRBJ2-7; the match to TRBD1 covers 7 bases. V lost 2 bases and J lost 3; bases outside the gene matches: 4. The CDR3 has 14 amino acids. Germline-derived CDR1 and CDR2 are MNHEY and SVGAGI. CDR3 region: CASSYLGQYYEQYF. CDR3 DNA sequence: TGTGCCAGCAGTTACCTGGGACAGTACTACGAGCAGTACTTC.

This clone has only a few counts. CDR3 amino acids: CASSLQQETQYF. The CDR3 DNA follows: TGTGCCAGCAGCTTGCAGCAAGAGACCCAGTACTTC. The V and J genes are TRBV11-2 and TRBJ2-5; unclear D gene. Trimming cost V 3 bases and J 2 bases, with 4 bases left between them. This CDR3 is built from 12 residues. Germline V gene lookup returns CDR1 SGHAT and CDR2 FQNNGV.

This chain connects TRBV7-8 to TRBJ1-4, with a possible D match to TRBD1 (5 bases). Per the germline V gene, CDR1 is SGHVS and CDR2 is FQNEAQ. Trimming removed 5 bases from V and 7 bases from J, with 17 bases in between. The CDR3 has 15 residues. The CDR3 reads CASSHGRQRGEKLFF. The CDR3, as DNA: TGTGCCAGCAGCCATGGTCGACAAAGGGGTGAAAAACTGTTTTTT.

The V and J genes are TRBV12-3 or TRBV12-4 and TRBJ1-5; 9 nucleotides align to TRBD1. With 10 bases clipped from V and 3 bases from J, the junction kept 4 bases outside the gene matches. CDR3 length equals 13 residues. The CDR3 spells CATQGANNQPQHF. The CDR3, as DNA: TGTGCCACACAGGGGGCTAACAATCAGCCCCAGCATTTT.

The V gene is TRBV29-1, the J gene TRBJ2-5; 10 bases are a match to TRBD1. This CDR3 region has 14 residues. The germline CDR1 and CDR2 sequences are SQVTM and ANQGSEA. Trimming removed 2 bases from V and 4 bases from J; junction bases left unmatched: 4. CDR3 in DNA: TGCAGCGTTGAAATACGGGACAGGGGAGAGACCCAGTACTTC. As protein: CSVEIRDRGETQYF.

The rearrangement links TRBV11-2 to TRBJ2-1; a possible D gene is TRBD1 (5 bases). The V gene's germline CDR1 is SGHAT and CDR2 FQNNGV. The CDR3 totals 14 residues. V lost 3 bases to trimming and J lost 2 bases, with 8 bases between them. CDR3: CASSLQGAYNEQFF. Here the CDR3 DNA reads TGTGCCAGCAGCTTGCAGGGCGCCTACAATGAGCAGTTCTTC.